The next 10 T cell receptor beta chains were all read from a single sample in a study of blood T cells in healthy people across ages (dated by TCRdb to 2014 to 2015). Preparation of the library involved 5' RACE. Instrument on record: Illumina HiSeq 2500. A second about 7 to 11 cycle PCR used a sample-barcoded 5' primer and a J-beta primer mix. TCRdb reworked the public reads: Q25 trimming with fastp, MiXCR clone assembly, productive beta chains retained. Every CDR3 protein is listed once, alongside the most common genes and DNA of its rows. Present in this sample are hundreds of thousands of distinct CDR3 sequences, about 53% of which were seen just once. Under 50% of the sample goes to the ten largest clones. The sequenced sample consisted of blood. Source of these receptors: a man at least 80 years old in good health.

V and J are TRBV20-1 and TRBJ2-1, with D tentatively TRBD1 (5 bases). CDR1 and CDR2 from the germline V gene are DFQATT and SNEGSKA (reference sequence). This CDR3 contains 12 residues. V gave up 7 bases and J gave up 8 bases, with 15 bases separating them. The CDR3 DNA reads TGCAGTGTTTCCAGGGTGGAGCATGAGCAGTTCTTC. Translating it yields CSVSRVEHEQFF.

This clonotype came up a few times. The chain employs TRBV28 and TRBJ2-1; either TRBD1 or TRBD2 may supply D (6 bases each). In germline, CDR1 is MDHEN, CDR2 SYDVKM. The CDR3 consists of 16 residues. The V end lost 2 bases, the J end lost 3 bases, and 14 bases lay between the germline ends. The CDR3 here is CASSLVGGRDYNEQFF. The CDR3 region has the DNA TGTGCCAGCAGTTTAGTCGGGGGCAGGGACTACAATGAGCAGTTCTTC.

The chain couples TRBV7-2 to TRBJ2-3; a weak D match, TRBD2 (6 bases). The CDR3 spans 15 residues. Germline V gene sequence: CDR1 SGHTA, CDR2 FQGNSA. Trimming removed 9 bases at V and 5 bases at J, with 21 bases between. This chain's CDR3 is CASSRGPSEGDTQYF. Here the CDR3 DNA reads TGTGCCAGTAGCCGAGGCCCTAGCGAAGGAGATACGCAGTATTTT. The full variable domain, completed using reference TRBV7-2 and TRBJ2-3, is GAGVSQSPSNKVTEKGKDVELRCDPISGHTALYWYRQSLGQGLEFLIYFQGNSAPDKSGLPSDRFSAERTGGSVSTLTIQRTQQEDSAVYLCASSRGPSEGDTQYFGPGTRLTVL.

This chain joins TRBV7-2 and TRBJ2-7; tentative D call: TRBD2 (5 bases). The CDR3 is made up of 13 amino acids. Germline V gene sequence: CDR1 SGHTA, CDR2 FQGNSA. CDR3: CAEQAEPTYEQYF. The CDR3 region has the DNA TGTGCAGAACAAGCGGAGCCTACCTACGAGCAGTACTTC.

The rearrangement uses TRBV20-1 and TRBJ1-5; 7 bases agree with TRBD1. Germline V lookup: CDR1 DFQATT, CDR2 SNEGSKA (reference sequence). The CDR3 is 15 amino acids. The ends lost 5 bases at V and 3 bases at J; junction bases unmatched: 10. CDR3 in amino acids: CSALSSGGLNQPQHF. The CDR3 DNA sequence: TGCAGTGCTCTTTCGTCAGGGGGTCTCAATCAGCCCCAGCATTTT.

The table lists this clonotype with a few counts. The chain employs TRBV20-1 and TRBJ2-1, with D possibly being TRBD2 (6 bases). The CDR3 covers 15 residues. Germline CDR1 and CDR2: DFQATT and SNEGSKA (reference sequence). V lost 5 bases and J 0 bases, leaving 14 bases between the germline ends. The CDR3 sequence is CSAPAGRSSYNEQFF. CDR3 coding DNA: TGCAGTGCTCCCGCGGGACGGAGCTCCTACAATGAGCAGTTCTTC.

This clonotype appeared many times. The V gene is TRBV6-2 or TRBV6-3, the J gene TRBJ2-4; the D gene is possibly TRBD2 (7 bases). The CDR3 runs 13 residues. The germline gives CDR1 MNHEY, CDR2 SVGEGT. Trimming shortened V by 3 bases and J by 9 bases, and 12 bases separated the two germline ends. The CDR3 DNA follows: TGTGCCAGCAGTTATGGAGGGGGGGGCATTCAGTACTTC. It codes for CASSYGGGGIQYF.

The V gene is TRBV4-2, the J gene TRBJ2-7, with D possibly TRBD1 on 6 matching bases. Germline V gene lookup returns CDR1 LGHNA and CDR2 YNFKEQ. Trimming shortened V by 3 bases and J by 1 base, and 7 bases separated the two germline ends. This CDR3 comprises 13 residues. The CDR3 DNA reads TGTGCCAGCAGCCACAGGGGTTCCTACGAGCAGTACTTC. This codes for CASSHRGSYEQYF.

V usage is TRBV27 and J usage is TRBJ1-1; TRBD1 might be the D (5 bases). The germline CDR1 and CDR2 sequences are MNHEY and SMNVEV (reference sequence). The CDR3 is made up of 14 amino acids. V lost 5 bases to trimming and J lost 1 base, with 11 bases between them. This CDR3 is CASSTTVRNTEAFF. DNA of the CDR3: TGTGCCAGCAGTACGACAGTCAGGAACACTGAAGCTTTCTTT.

This clonotype appeared a few times. The chain links TRBV29-1 to TRBJ1-2; 9 positions agree with TRBD1. The CDR3 extends over 13 amino acids. J gave up 7 bases and V 7 bases, and 10 bases lay outside the gene matches. The germline V gene encodes CDR1 SQVTM and CDR2 ANQGSEA. This CDR3 reads CSEGQGNMGGYTF. The DNA of the CDR3 is TGCAGCGAGGGACAGGGAAATATGGGTGGCTACACCTTC.